This TCR beta chain appears in the sequencing data of a study of blood T cells in healthy people across ages. The table lists this clonotype with a few counts. The CDR3 extends over 15 amino acids. V lost 5 bases to trimming and J lost 5 bases, with 20 bases between them. Looked up from germline, CDR1 is SGHRS and CDR2 is YFSETQ. Sample-barcoded 5' priming and a J-beta primer mix drove a second PCR of about 7 to 12 cycles. TCRdb re-derived calls from the 5' RACE reads in MiXCR, one entry per CDR3 protein. Counted here are more than 500,000 distinct CDR3 sequences, approximately 27% occurring once; the ten biggest clones make up approximately 17%.

The clonotype was recovered from a woman in her 70s in good health. Source material: blood. The chain links TRBV5-1 to TRBJ2-7; the D gene is possibly TRBD1 (9 bases). The DNA for the CDR3 is TGCGCCAGCAGTCCGGGGGGGACAGGGCATGACGAGCAGTACTTC. Translation gives CASSPGGTGHDEQYF.